Below are 26 T cell receptor beta chains sequenced from a single sample in a study of CD8+CD57+ T cells in acquired aplastic anemia. Profiling of TCR beta VDJ combinations and CDR3 sequences used genomic DNA as template. TCRdb fed the reads into MiXCR, producing one record per CDR3 protein. Seen here are approximately 270,000 distinct CDR3 sequences, around three fifths observed once, and the top ten hold around 8%. Sequenced: sorted CD4+, CD8+, or CD8+CD57+ T cells (not recorded which) from PBMCs. The receptors stem from a human donor with severe aplastic anemia or a healthy control (not recorded which).

About this clonotype: One end of the junction does not line up with germline, which may come from a read error. This sequence joins TRBV20-1 and TRBJ2-7; no firm D call. The CDR3 loop spans 14 amino acids. The germline V gene encodes CDR1 DFQATT and CDR2 SNEGSKA (reference sequence). The CDR3 sequence is CGASSGYSYNEQYF. In nucleotides, the CDR3 is TGCGGTGCTAGTAGTGGATACTCCTACAATGAGCAGTACTTC.

Note on this clonotype: The junction shows a germline mismatch at one end, possibly a read error. This rearrangement joins TRBV5-6 to TRBJ2-7; 8 bases are shared with TRBD1. The CDR3 loop spans 14 amino acids. Germline V gives CDR1 SGHDT, CDR2 YYEEEE. CDR3 sequence reads: CASSLRDRTYEQYF. The CDR3 region has the DNA TGCGCCAGCAGCTTGAGGGACAGGACCTACGAGCAGTACTTC.

The chain couples TRBV7-9 to TRBJ2-1; D gene unclear. This CDR3 is 15 amino acids long. Germline assignment: CDR1 SEHNR and CDR2 FQNEAQ (reference sequence). Trimming left V 6 bases short and J 0 bases short, with 12 bases between. For the CDR3, the DNA is TGTGCCAGCAGTGTAGGGCACCGCTCCTACAATGAGCAGTTCTTC. Amino acids: CASSVGHRSYNEQFF.

This chain links TRBV20-1 with TRBJ1-4; no reliable D call. The CDR3 sequence is 14 residues long. The ends were cut back, 1 base at V and 7 bases at J, with 13 bases in the middle. Per the germline V gene, CDR1 is DFQATT and CDR2 is SNEGSKA (reference sequence). CDR3 DNA: TGCAGTGCTAGAGTAGTGGGAATGGGTGAAAAACTGTTTTTT. Encoded protein: CSARVVGMGEKLFF.

This clonotype was seen many times. J is TRBJ1-1 and V is TRBV7-8; a possible D gene is TRBD1 (5 bases). Germline CDR1 is SGHVS and CDR2 is FQNEAQ. Deletions cut 2 bases from V and 0 bases from J, with 10 bases between. The CDR3 runs to 15 residues. For the CDR3, the DNA is TGTGCCAGCAGCTTAAGGGGTGAACTGAACACTGAAGCTTTCTTT. Translation gives CASSLRGELNTEAFF.

This clonotype has at least ten counts. The chain is built from TRBV20-1 and TRBJ1-1, with D possibly being TRBD1 (5 bases). This CDR3 region has 15 residues. The germline V and J ends were trimmed by 3 bases and 3 bases, with 17 bases remaining between them. The germline gives CDR1 DFQATT, CDR2 SNEGSKA (reference sequence). CDR3 residues: CSARGVGAGDTEAFF. Here the CDR3 DNA reads TGCAGTGCTAGGGGTGTCGGGGCTGGGGACACTGAAGCTTTCTTT.

This chain links TRBV7-9 with TRBJ1-2; TRBD1 agrees at 9 bases. The CDR3 has 14 amino acids. Trimming removed 5 bases from V and 7 bases from J; junction bases left unmatched: 8. Looked up from germline, CDR1 is SEHNR and CDR2 is FQNEAQ (reference sequence). CDR3 sequence: CASSVGQGTAGYTF. CDR3 DNA sequence: TGTGCCAGCAGCGTGGGACAGGGCACGGCTGGCTACACCTTC.

This chain joins TRBV10-3 and TRBJ2-7, with 15 nucleotides matching TRBD2. The CDR3 totals 18 residues. V shed 4 bases and J 4 bases; nucleotides not matched to a gene: 11. Germline V CDR1 and CDR2: ENHRY, SYGVKD. In DNA, the CDR3 is TGTGCCATCAGTGGAACTCCCAGGACTAGCGGGGGGGCTTACGAGCAGTACTTC. It specifies CAISGTPRTSGGAYEQYF.

The chain is built from TRBV2 and TRBJ2-7, with D unresolved. The CDR3 is 13 residues long. The V and J ends lost 6 bases and 3 bases respectively, with 12 bases between them. Germline V gives CDR1 SNHLY, CDR2 FYNNEI. This chain's CDR3 is CASSSLGYYEQYF. The CDR3 coding sequence is TGTGCCAGCAGCTCTTTAGGTTACTACGAGCAGTACTTC.

This clonotype was counted a few times. The chain joins TRBV29-1 to TRBJ2-7; TRBD1 aligns across 10 bases. Germline V gene lookup returns CDR1 SQVTM and CDR2 ANQGSEA. Trimming took 4 bases from V and 1 from J; bases not matched to a gene: 4. This CDR3 has 14 amino acids. The CDR3 DNA follows: TGCAGCGTTGTTCGGGACAGGGGATCCTACGAGCAGTACTTC. Protein product: CSVVRDRGSYEQYF.

This chain uses TRBV28 with TRBJ2-7; D may be TRBD2 (5 bases). Germline CDR1 MDHEN, CDR2 SYDVKM. This CDR3 region has 15 residues. The germline V and J ends were trimmed by 5 bases and 2 bases, with 16 bases remaining between them. CDR3 region: CASSPVEAAPYEQYF. In DNA, the CDR3 is TGTGCCAGCAGTCCTGTGGAGGCAGCCCCCTACGAGCAGTACTTC.

This clonotype was detected ten times or more. This chain's CDR3 is CSARDPGRGTYEQYF. In DNA form, the CDR3 reads TGCAGTGCTAGAGATCCCGGCAGGGGAACCTACGAGCAGTACTTC. The chain is built from TRBV20-1 and TRBJ2-7; tentative D call: TRBD1 (6 bases). Germline loops: CDR1 DFQATT, CDR2 SNEGSKA (reference sequence). Trimming removed 0 bases at V and 2 bases at J, with 14 bases between. The length of the CDR3 is 15 residues.

This clonotype has more than one count but fewer than ten. DNA for the CDR3: TGTGCCAGCTCGCTTGAAGGTCTAGATACGCAGTATTTT. Translated: CASSLEGLDTQYF. The rearrangement uses TRBV18 and TRBJ2-3; the D is unclear. The CDR3 has 13 residues. Between the trimmed V and J ends, which lost 6 bases and 5 bases, there was a span of 12 bases. Germline V lookup: CDR1 KGHSH, CDR2 LQKENI.

The rearrangement uses TRBV7-2 and TRBJ2-7; 12 nucleotides line up with TRBD1. CDR1 and CDR2 (germline): SGHTA, FQGNSA. The CDR3 has 17 residues. V lost 5 bases to trimming and J lost 3 bases; unmatched junction nucleotides: 11. CDR3 nucleotide sequence: TGTGCCAGCAGCGTAGGGACAGGGGGCCTTTACTTCTACGAGCAGTACTTC. Translated, it gives CASSVGTGGLYFYEQYF.

CDR3 nucleotide sequence: TGCGCCAGCAGGGGGGGAGCTTCGAACACCGGGGAGCTGTTTTTT. The encoded protein is CASRGGASNTGELFF. This chain links TRBV5-1 with TRBJ2-2; TRBD2 is a possible D gene (6 bases). V gave up 5 bases and J gave up 0 bases, with 11 bases separating them. The CDR3 sequence is 15 residues long. Per the germline V gene, CDR1 is SGHRS and CDR2 is YFSETQ.

The genes are TRBV14 and TRBJ1-6; D unclear. This CDR3 is built from 14 residues. The germline V and J ends were trimmed by 3 bases and 5 bases, with 8 bases remaining between them. CDR1 SGHDN and CDR2 FVKESK come from the germline V gene. CDR3 sequence (DNA): TGTGCCAGCAGCCACCCGGGCCATAATTCACCCCTCCACTTT. Amino acid sequence: CASSHPGHNSPLHF.

With respect to this clonotype: One junction end does not reproduce the germline sequence, and a read error may be involved. J is TRBJ1-2 and V is TRBV20-1; D is unresolved. Germline-derived CDR1 and CDR2 are DFQATT and SNEGSKA (reference sequence). CDR3 length: 11 amino acids. The CDR3 region has the DNA TGCAGTGCTAGAGTTGGTTCGGAGGATCGCTTC. It yields the protein CSARVGSEDRF.

V gene TRBV5-1 combines with J gene TRBJ2-7; D unresolved. Germline V CDR1 and CDR2: SGHRS, YFSETQ. V gave up 0 bases and J gave up 2 bases, with 9 bases separating them. This CDR3 spans 14 amino acids. The CDR3 region is CASSLGGTPYEQYF. CDR3 nucleotides: TGCGCCAGCAGCTTGGGGGGAACTCCCTACGAGCAGTACTTC. Full variable domain (missing parts from reference TRBV5-1 and TRBJ2-7): KAGVTQTPRYLIKTRGQQVTLSCSPISGHRSVSWYQQTPGQGLQFLFEYFSETQRNKGNFPGRFSGRQFSNSRSEMNVSTLELGDSALYLCASSLGGTPYEQYFGPGTRLTVT.

This chain joins TRBV19 and TRBJ2-7; 7 bases are a match to TRBD1. Germline assignment: CDR1 LNHDA and CDR2 SQIVND (reference sequence). Germline trimming cut 6 bases from V and 5 bases from J; bases unmatched to any gene: 7. The CDR3 length is 13 residues. CDR3 bases: TGTGCCAGTAGGCCGACAGGGATGAACGAGCAGTACTTC. Its translation: CASRPTGMNEQYF.

The chain carries TRBV7-2 and TRBJ2-3; D is unclear. Germline CDR1 is SGHTA and CDR2 is FQGNSA. The V gene lost 2 bases and the J gene lost 4 bases, with 13 bases spanning the gap. The length of the CDR3 is 15 residues. The CDR3 reads CASSLSGVSSDTQYF. The CDR3 coding sequence is TGTGCCAGCAGCTTAAGTGGGGTATCGTCAGATACGCAGTATTTT.

For this clonotype: Relative to the germline gene, one junction end is altered; a read error may explain this. This chain uses TRBV10-3 with TRBJ1-5, with 9 positions matching TRBD1. The CDR3 has 16 residues. Germline CDR1 ENHRY, CDR2 SYGVKD. CDR3 sequence: CASSLSRDRDYQPQHF. DNA for the CDR3: TGTGCCAGCAGTTTAAGCCGGGACAGGGACTATCAGCCCCAGCATTTT.

There are many counts of this clonotype. The chain carries TRBV19 and TRBJ1-5; possible D gene TRBD1, 5 bases. Germline V gene sequence: CDR1 LNHDA, CDR2 SQIVND (reference sequence). The ends were cut back, 5 bases at V and 4 bases at J, with 12 bases in the middle. CDR3 length: 14 amino acids. CDR3 nucleotides: TGTGCCAGTAGTGGGGACGGGAAAAATCAGCCCCAGCATTTT. Amino acids: CASSGDGKNQPQHF.

This chain connects TRBV18 to TRBJ2-5; 9 bases are shared with TRBD2. From germline, CDR1 is KGHSH and CDR2 LQKENI. After removal of 0 bases from V and 1 base from J, the junction contained 3 bases not matched to a gene. This CDR3 is 16 amino acids long. The CDR3 spells CASSPPSGGGQETQYF. The CDR3, as DNA: TGTGCCAGCTCACCACCTAGCGGGGGAGGCCAAGAGACCCAGTACTTC.

V usage is TRBV7-3 and J usage is TRBJ1-1; no clear D. The CDR3 totals 14 residues. Germline V gives CDR1 SGHTA, CDR2 FQGTGA. The V and J ends lost 5 bases and 4 bases respectively, with 14 bases between them. Here the CDR3 reads CASSKDYQVTEAFF. The CDR3 DNA reads as TGTGCCAGCAGCAAGGATTATCAGGTCACTGAAGCTTTCTTT. The full variable domain, its missing parts supplied by reference TRBV7-3 and TRBJ1-1, is GAGVSQTPSNKVTEKGKYVELRCDPISGHTALYWYRQSLGQGPEFLIYFQGTGAADDSGLPNDRFFAVRPEGSVSTLKIQRTERGDSAVYLCASSKDYQVTEAFFGQGTRLTVV.

The rearrangement uses TRBV15 and TRBJ2-7; D is perhaps TRBD1 (7 bases). V was shortened by 5 bases and J by 5 bases, with 25 bases between the two germline ends. This CDR3 spans 17 amino acids. The germline V gene encodes CDR1 LNHNV and CDR2 YYDKDF (reference sequence). Here the CDR3 reads CATSSPRRDRFSNEQYF. The CDR3 region has the DNA TGTGCCACCAGCTCTCCCCGGAGGGACAGATTTTCCAACGAGCAGTACTTC.

The gene calls are TRBV24-1 and TRBJ2-3; 9 nucleotides match TRBD2. Germline loops: CDR1 KGHDR, CDR2 SFDVKD. The ends lost 4 bases at V and 4 bases at J; junction bases unmatched: 2. This CDR3 region has 14 residues. In DNA, the CDR3 is TGTGCCACCAGTGAGGCGGGGGGGTCAGATACGCAGTATTTT. Translation gives CATSEAGGSDTQYF.